The 18 T cell receptor beta chains in this list originate from one sample, sequenced in a study of cytomegalovirus exposure and HLA in healthy donors. Primers for the PCR totalled 60 Vbeta and 13 Jbeta. Here immunoSEQ multiplex PCR was the method, and the copy in TCRdb shows in-frame clones only, minus some. Found here are some 56,000 clones, approximately 80% of them singletons; the top ten hold 1.6%. The sequencing sample was made of PBMCs. The receptors derive from a human donor in good health.

The chain employs TRBV19 and TRBJ2-3; TRBD2 aligns across 13 bases. The germline gives CDR1 LNHDA, CDR2 SQIVND (reference sequence). The junction had 6 bases not matched to a gene; V was cut back by 5 bases and J by 7 bases. The CDR3 loop spans 15 amino acids. CDR3 in DNA: TGTGCCAGTAGTGTACTAGCGGGGGGGCCTAATACGCAGTATTTT. This gives the protein CASSVLAGGPNTQYF.

The chain has TRBV19 and TRBJ2-2; D not certain. The CDR3 covers 16 residues. V lost 6 bases and J 7 bases, leaving 21 bases between the germline ends. CDR1 LNHDA and CDR2 SQIVND come from the germline V gene (reference sequence). CDR3 region: CASRILWSAHSGELFF. Written as DNA, the CDR3 is TGTGCCAGTAGAATACTCTGGTCGGCCCACAGCGGGGAGCTGTTTTTT.

For the CDR3, the DNA is TGTGCCAGCAGCTTACACGGACAGGGTTCCTACGAGCAGTACTTC. This codes for CASSLHGQGSYEQYF. This chain joins TRBV7-9 and TRBJ2-7, with TRBD1 identical over 8 bases. V lost 2 bases to trimming and J lost 1 base; unmatched junction nucleotides: 4. The CDR3 runs to 15 residues. Germline CDR1 and CDR2: SEHNR and FQNEAQ (reference sequence).

The chain couples TRBV7-8 to TRBJ2-7, with D uncertain. The CDR3 is made up of 14 amino acids. Germline values: CDR1 SGHVS, CDR2 FQNEAQ. Trimming took 1 base from V and 4 from J, leaving 11 bases between them. The chain's CDR3 is CASSLGLPAYEQYF. The DNA for the CDR3 is TGTGCCAGCAGCTTAGGTCTTCCAGCGTACGAGCAGTACTTC.

The CDR3 region has the DNA TGTGCCAGTACTACCGGGACTAGCCCCAATGAGCAGTTCTTC. Its protein product is CASTTGTSPNEQFF. The rearrangement links TRBV6-1 to TRBJ2-1; 9 bases fit TRBD2. V shed 9 bases and J 6 bases; nucleotides not matched to a gene: 9. Germline assignment: CDR1 MNHNS and CDR2 SASEGT. The CDR3 sequence is 14 residues long.

The chain recombines TRBV7-8 with TRBJ2-7, with 11 positions matching TRBD2. After removal of 3 bases from V and 4 bases from J, the junction contained 11 bases not matched to a gene. Germline-derived CDR1 and CDR2 are SGHVS and FQNEAQ. The CDR3 totals 17 residues. CDR3: CASSFRPTSGGWYEQYF. In DNA, the CDR3 is TGTGCCAGCAGCTTTAGGCCCACTAGCGGGGGTTGGTACGAGCAGTACTTC. Full variable domain (rest looked up from reference TRBV7-8 and TRBJ2-7): GAGVSQSPRYKVAKRGQDVALRCDPISGHVSLFWYQQALGQGPEFLTYFQNEAQLDKSGLPSDRFFAERPEGSVSTLKIQRTQQEDSAVYLCASSFRPTSGGWYEQYFGPGTRLTVT.

V usage is TRBV30 and J usage is TRBJ2-1, with no clear D. The germline V gene has CDR1 GTSNPN and CDR2 SVGIG (reference sequence). The germline V and J ends were trimmed by 2 bases and 4 bases, with 6 bases remaining between them. The CDR3 runs 12 residues. The CDR3 here is CAWSPPYNEQFF. Here the CDR3 DNA reads TGTGCCTGGAGTCCCCCGTACAATGAGCAGTTCTTC.

This clone was recorded a few times. V and J are TRBV19 and TRBJ1-5; 8 nucleotides match TRBD1. The CDR3 has 14 amino acids. The V segment lost 7 bases and the J segment 5 bases; nucleotides outside the gene matches: 7. CDR1 is LNHDA, CDR2 SQIVND, per germline (reference sequence). CDR3 region: CASTLQGGDQPQHF. CDR3 bases: TGTGCCAGTACCCTACAGGGGGGTGATCAGCCCCAGCATTTT.

The chain joins TRBV7-2 to TRBJ2-1; 10 bases agree with TRBD2. Germline CDR1 reads SGHTA; CDR2 reads FQGNSA. This CDR3 has 15 residues. Losses at the gene ends were 7 bases for V and 5 bases for J; bases not matched to a gene: 8. The CDR3 loop reads CASNPFSGRDNEQFF. The DNA of the CDR3 is TGTGCCAGCAACCCCTTCAGCGGGAGGGACAATGAGCAGTTCTTC.

The chain is built from TRBV2 and TRBJ2-1; D remains ambiguous. V lost 1 base to trimming and J lost 5 bases, with 12 bases between them. CDR3 size: 15 residues. Germline CDR1 is SNHLY and CDR2 is FYNNEI. Here the CDR3 reads CASSEVSRLNNEQFF. The CDR3 DNA is TGTGCCAGCAGTGAAGTGTCACGGTTGAACAATGAGCAGTTCTTC. Drawing the rest from reference TRBV2 and TRBJ2-1, the complete variable domain is EPEVTQTPSHQVTQMGQEVILRCVPISNHLYFYWYRQILGQKVEFLVSFYNNEISEKSEIFDDQFSVERPDGSNFTLKIRSTKLEDSAMYFCASSEVSRLNNEQFFGPGTRLTVL.

This chain uses TRBV18 with TRBJ1-5, with D possibly matching TRBD1 (6 bases). Germline values: CDR1 KGHSH, CDR2 LQKENI. The CDR3 is made up of 13 amino acids. V was trimmed by 6 bases and J by 4 bases, leaving 10 bases between them. The CDR3 nucleotides are TGTGCCAGCTCGTGGGGGACAAATCAGCCCCAGCATTTT. Its translation: CASSWGTNQPQHF.

V gene TRBV19 combines with J gene TRBJ1-1, with no clear D. The CDR3 is 14 residues long. Germline CDR1 is LNHDA and CDR2 is SQIVND (reference sequence). V lost 4 bases to trimming and J lost 4 bases, with 13 bases between them. The CDR3 sequence: CASSTHLVATEAFF. CDR3 bases: TGTGCCAGTAGTACCCACTTGGTTGCCACTGAAGCTTTCTTT.

This clone was picked up one time. The chain carries TRBV2 and TRBJ2-3, with a tentative D call TRBD1 (5 bases). The CDR3 is 14 residues long. Trimming pared 8 bases from V and 3 bases from J, leaving 15 bases between. Germline values: CDR1 SNHLY, CDR2 FYNNEI. The CDR3 DNA follows: TGTGCCAGCGGGGCTTCTACCGGGACAGATACGCAGTATTTT. It codes for CASGASTGTDTQYF. Combining the CDR3 with reference TRBV2 and TRBJ2-3 gives the whole variable domain EPEVTQTPSHQVTQMGQEVILRCVPISNHLYFYWYRQILGQKVEFLVSFYNNEISEKSEIFDDQFSVERPDGSNFTLKIRSTKLEDSAMYFCASGASTGTDTQYFGPGTRLTVL.

The sample holds a few counts of this clone. The chain couples TRBV5-8 to TRBJ1-2, with D possibly being TRBD1 (5 bases). CDR3 length: 11 amino acids. In germline, CDR1 is SGHTS, CDR2 YDEGEE. V was shortened by 3 bases and J by 10 bases, with 10 bases between the two germline ends. This chain's CDR3 is CASSSGLLYTF. The DNA of the CDR3 is TGTGCCAGCAGCTCGGGACTTCTCTACACCTTC.

The chain joins TRBV7-2 to TRBJ2-3; D uncertain. Deletions cut 0 bases from V and 0 bases from J, with 4 bases between. The CDR3 loop spans 14 amino acids. The germline CDR1 and CDR2 sequences are SGHTA and FQGNSA. For the CDR3, the DNA is TGTGCCAGCAGCTTAGCGGCAAGCACAGATACGCAGTATTTT. The encoded protein is CASSLAASTDTQYF. Filled out from reference TRBV7-2 and TRBJ2-3, the complete variable domain reads GAGVSQSPSNKVTEKGKDVELRCDPISGHTALYWYRQSLGQGLEFLIYFQGNSAPDKSGLPSDRFSAERTGGSVSTLTIQRTQQEDSAVYLCASSLAASTDTQYFGPGTRLTVL.

About this clone: The identical CDR3 is also encoded by other nucleotide sequences in the sample. CDR3 sequence (DNA): TGTGCCAGCAGCCGGACTAGCGGCTACGAGCAGTACTTC. Its translation is CASSRTSGYEQYF. V gene TRBV7-9 combines with J gene TRBJ2-7, with TRBD2 matching over 10 bases. Per the germline V gene, CDR1 is SEHNR and CDR2 is FQNEAQ (reference sequence). V trimming: 5 bases; J trimming: 3 bases; junction bases outside the gene matches: 1. CDR3 length: 13 residues.

The chain recombines TRBV6-4 with TRBJ1-2, with 8 nucleotides matching TRBD1. Germline CDR1 reads MRHNA; CDR2 reads SNTAGT. The J segment lost 7 bases and the V segment lost 2 bases, leaving 6 bases of the junction unmatched. This CDR3 contains 14 residues. The CDR3 nucleotides read TGTGCCAGCAGTGACCGGACAGGGAAGTTTGGCTACACCTTC. Its protein product is CASSDRTGKFGYTF.

The chain uses TRBV29-1 and TRBJ2-3; 11 nucleotides match TRBD2. V lost 7 bases, J lost 4 bases, and 16 bases stayed unmatched. The CDR3 covers 17 residues. CDR1 is SQVTM, CDR2 ANQGSEA, per germline. The CDR3 region has the DNA TGCAGCGCTGTGACTAGCGGGACTGTTTGGGGCGCAGATACGCAGTATTTT. Protein sequence: CSAVTSGTVWGADTQYF.